Listed below are T cell receptor beta chains from one sample, sequenced in a study of T-cell reconstitution after alpha-beta-depleted transplantation in children. In TCRdb, the PCR reads were re-called with MiXCR into one record per CDR3 protein. The table lists just under 550,000 distinct CDR3 sequences, about 18% of them singletons. This specimen consisted of PBMCs from the stem cell graft donor, obtained from the stem cell graft. The receptors come from a human donor who donated a stem cell graft to a child with acute lymphoblastic leukemia. Both conserved end residues are part of each CDR3. Fields, in order: J gene, clone size, V gene, D gene, CDR3 DNA, CDR3 protein. The D gene is left open where the match is weak. Expanded clones get a size class; other rows say once, few or many, or leave the size out.

TRBJ2-1 | few | TRBV7-9 | TRBD2 | TGTGCCAGCAGCGATCGACTAGCGGGAAACAATGAGCAGTTCTTC | CASSDRLAGNNEQFF
TRBJ2-7 | . | TRBV29-1 | TRBD1 | TGCAGCGTTAACGGGACAGTCTACGAGCAGTACTTC | CSVNGTVYEQYF
TRBJ2-3 | many | TRBV11-2 | . | TGTGCCAGCAGCTTCGGGGGGCTTCGGGATACAGATACGCAGTATTTT | CASSFGGLRDTDTQYF
TRBJ1-2 | few | TRBV5-1 | . | TGCGCCAGCAGCTTGGATTGGGATGGCTACACCTTC | CASSLDWDGYTF
TRBJ2-5 | . | TRBV4-2 | . | TGTGCCAGCAGCCAAGAGACGAGAGGGGGCCAAGAGACCCAGTACTTC | CASSQETRGGQETQYF
TRBJ1-2 | few | TRBV11-2 | . | TGTGCCAGCAGCTCCGATCCGGGACCCCGAATCCTCAACTATGGCTACACCTTC | CASSSDPGPRILNYGYTF
TRBJ1-1 | few | TRBV7-9 | TRBD1 | TGTGCCAGCAGCCAATCCGGGACAGGGCCGAACACTGAAGCTTTCTTT | CASSQSGTGPNTEAFF
TRBJ2-3 | . | TRBV7-3 | TRBD2 | TGTGCCAGCAGCTTAACGGGCGGGAGAGTCACAGATACGCAGTATTTT | CASSLTGGRVTDTQYF
TRBJ1-2 | . | TRBV7-9 | TRBD1 | TGTGCCAGCAGCTCCCAGACAGGGTATCTCAGCTATGGCTACACCTTC | CASSSQTGYLSYGYTF
TRBJ2-1 | many | TRBV5-1 | TRBD2 | TGCGCCAGCAGCTTTGGGGTATCGGGAGGAGTGGTCGATGAGCAGTTCTTC | CASSFGVSGGVVDEQFF
TRBJ2-7 | many | TRBV20-1 | . | TGCAGTGCTACCCCCCGGGGCTACGAGCAGTACTTC | CSATPRGYEQYF
TRBJ2-1 | many | TRBV5-1 | TRBD2 | TGCGCCAGCAGCTTGGTGGTAGCGGGAGATAATGAGCAGTTCTTC | CASSLVVAGDNEQFF
TRBJ1-5 | . | TRBV4-1 | TRBD1 | TGCGCCAGCAGCCAAGAACCGGGACAGGTGAACCAGCCCCAGCATTTT | CASSQEPGQVNQPQHF
TRBJ1-6 | . | TRBV9 | TRBD1 | TGTGCCAGCAGCCCCGATATGGTACAGGGGGGTTCACCCCTCCACTTT | CASSPDMVQGGSPLHF
TRBJ2-2 | few | TRBV12-3/TRBV12-4 | TRBD2 | TGTGCCAGCCGTTCCCCGGCGGGAGCGAACACCGGGGAGCTGTTTTTT | CASRSPAGANTGELFF
TRBJ1-6 | . | TRBV5-1 | TRBD1 | TGCGCCAGCAGCTCCGGCAAGGGGACAGGGCGTTCACCCCTCCACTTT | CASSSGKGTGRSPLHF
TRBJ2-7 | . | TRBV29-1 | TRBD1 | TGCAGCGTTGAAGAAAATATACAGGGGCACTCCTACGAGCAGTACTTC | CSVEENIQGHSYEQYF
TRBJ1-2 | . | TRBV3-1 | . | TGTGCCAGCAGCCAAGGTGGGGTGCACTATGGCTACACCTTC | CASSQGGVHYGYTF
TRBJ2-2 | few | TRBV4-1 | TRBD1 | TGCGCCAGCAGCCATGTTCCAAGGACAGGGTCTGACGGGGAGCTGTTTTTT | CASSHVPRTGSDGELFF
TRBJ2-3 | few | TRBV3-1 | . | TGTGCCAGCAGCCACGGGGATACGCAGTATTTT | CASSHGDTQYF
TRBJ2-3 | . | TRBV12-3/TRBV12-4 | TRBD2 | TGTGCCAGCAGTCTAGCGGGGCTCACAGATACGCAGTATTTT | CASSLAGLTDTQYF
TRBJ2-1 | . | TRBV12-3/TRBV12-4 | . | TGTGCCAGCAGTTTAGCGGGGCCGGGGGATGAGCAGTTCTTC | CASSLAGPGDEQFF
TRBJ2-1 | . | TRBV20-1 | TRBD1 | TGCAGTGCCCCCCTTGATGGTCAGGGGGCGAATGAGCAGTTCTTC | CSAPLDGQGANEQFF
TRBJ1-1 | few | TRBV29-1 | . | TGCAGCGTTGAGGGAGGGATGAACACTGAAGCTTTCTTT | CSVEGGMNTEAFF
TRBJ1-1 | . | TRBV4-1 | . | TGCGCCAGCAGCCTAGAGGCCGCGAAGAACACTGAAGCTTTCTTT | CASSLEAAKNTEAFF
TRBJ1-1 | . | TRBV5-1 | TRBD1 | TGCGCCAGCAGCTTTCAACAGGGGGCGGACACTGAAGCTTTCTTT | CASSFQQGADTEAFF
TRBJ2-7 | . | TRBV5-1 | . | TGCGCCAGCAGCTTGGCCCAGGACAGTTTATCCTACGAGCAGTACTTC | CASSLAQDSLSYEQYF
TRBJ2-5 | many | TRBV28 | . | TGTGCCAGCAGTTTGGGCGGGATCCCAGAGACCCAGTACTTC | CASSLGGIPETQYF
TRBJ2-5 | few | TRBV7-8 | TRBD2 | TGTGCCAGCAACCCCTCGGGACTAGCGGGGGAAGAGACCCAGTACTTC | CASNPSGLAGEETQYF
TRBJ2-1 | . | TRBV5-1 | . | TGCGCCAGCAGCTTGGTGGGGGAGAAGCAGTTCTTC | CASSLVGEKQFF
TRBJ2-1 | few | TRBV14 | . | TGTGCCAGCAGCCAAGATTCCAGGGGCCACGAGCAGTTCTTC | CASSQDSRGHEQFF
TRBJ2-7 | . | TRBV9 | TRBD2 | TGTGCCAGCAGTAGTAGCGGGAGCCACTCCTACGAGCAGTACTTC | CASSSSGSHSYEQYF
TRBJ2-1 | . | TRBV15 | TRBD2 | TGTGCCACCAGCAGAGCAGGTTATATAACTAGCGGGGCGGATGAGCAGTTCTTC | CATSRAGYITSGADEQFF
TRBJ2-5 | . | TRBV2 | . | TGTGCCAGCAGCCCCCATCGCGGGCAGGGGAAAGAGACCCAGTACTTC | CASSPHRGQGKETQYF
TRBJ1-6 | . | TRBV10-3 | TRBD1 | TGTGCCATCAGACCCACCCAAGGGGGCAGGGGTTCACCCCTCCACTTT | CAIRPTQGGRGSPLHF
TRBJ1-5 | . | TRBV18 | . | TGTGCCAGCTCATCCGGACGGAATAGCAATCAGCCCCAGCATTTT | CASSSGRNSNQPQHF
TRBJ2-3 | . | TRBV10-3 | . | TGTGCCATCAGTGAAGGCGGGCCCACAGATACGCAGTATTTT | CAISEGGPTDTQYF
TRBJ2-1 | few | TRBV4-1 | . | TGCGCCAGCAGCCGAGAGTCCTTTCACAATGAGCAGTTCTTC | CASSRESFHNEQFF
TRBJ2-4 | . | TRBV5-5 | . | TGTGCCAGCAGCTTGGGAAGCAGGGGGGAACTAGCCAAAAACATTCAGTACTTC | CASSLGSRGELAKNIQYF
TRBJ1-2 | . | TRBV11-1 | TRBD1 | TGTGCCAGCAGCTTAGCCGGTGGGGACAGGACCGGGGACGATGGCTACACCTTC | CASSLAGGDRTGDDGYTF
TRBJ2-7 | . | TRBV19 | . | TGTGCCAGTAGTATAGAGCGGTACTACGAGCAGTACTTC | CASSIERYYEQYF
TRBJ2-2 | few | TRBV5-1 | . | TGCGCCAGCAGCAGCAGCGCGAACACCGGGGAGCTGTTTTTT | CASSSSANTGELFF
TRBJ1-1 | few | TRBV7-9 | TRBD1 | TGTGCCAGCACCCCTAGTCCGGGACAGACTCGGAACACTGAAGCTTTCTTT | CASTPSPGQTRNTEAFF
TRBJ1-1 | many | TRBV29-1 | TRBD1 | TGCAGCGTTCTGGGACAGGGGATAAACACTGAAGCTTTCTTT | CSVLGQGINTEAFF
TRBJ2-3 | many | TRBV20-1 | TRBD2 | TGCAGTGCCCAAAGTCGGCGGGAGGGGACAGATACGCAGTATTTT | CSAQSRREGTDTQYF
TRBJ1-1 | . | TRBV29-1 | . | TGCAGCGTTGGGGGGGAAAAGGGGTACACTGAAGCTTTCTTT | CSVGGEKGYTEAFF
TRBJ1-2 | few | TRBV3-1 | TRBD1 | TGTGCCAGCAGCCCAGGGACAGTTTCCTATGGCTACACCTTC | CASSPGTVSYGYTF
TRBJ2-7 | . | TRBV5-5 | TRBD1 | TGTGCCAGCAGCGCCTACCCGGGACAGGGGACGTACGAGCAGTACTTC | CASSAYPGQGTYEQYF
TRBJ1-2 | . | TRBV29-1 | TRBD1 | TGCAGCGCCACCCTCAGGGGGCGACAACGGACTCCCGGGGACACCTTC | CSATLRGRQRTPGDTF
TRBJ2-1 | . | TRBV4-1 | TRBD2 | TGCGCCAGCAGCCACTTTGAACGGGAGGGTTCATCATTC | CASSHFEREGSSF
TRBJ2-1 | many | TRBV5-6 | TRBD2 | TGTGCCAGCAGCTCGGGACTAGCGAGTTACAATGAGCAGTTCTTC | CASSSGLASYNEQFF
TRBJ2-1 | . | TRBV27 | TRBD1 | TGTGCCAGCAGTTCCGGGACAGGGGGTTTTGGTGAGCAGTTCTTC | CASSSGTGGFGEQFF
TRBJ2-2 | . | TRBV6-1 | . | TGTGCCAGCAGGGACGATGAGGGACCGCTACTGAACACCGGGGAGCTGTTTTTT | CASRDDEGPLLNTGELFF
TRBJ2-7 | few | TRBV27 | . | TGTGCCAGCAGTTTACAGAAGAACTACGAGCAGTACTTC | CASSLQKNYEQYF
TRBJ2-7 | few | TRBV6-5 | . | TGTGCCAGCAGTTACCTGCCCGAATACGAGCAGTACTTC | CASSYLPEYEQYF
TRBJ2-1 | few | TRBV29-1 | TRBD2 | TGCAGCCCCTTCGGACTAGCGGGCAATGAGCAGTTCTTC | CSPFGLAGNEQFF
TRBJ1-5 | few | TRBV12-3/TRBV12-4 | . | TGTGCCAGCAGCCCACAGATGGATCAGCCCCAGCATTTT | CASSPQMDQPQHF